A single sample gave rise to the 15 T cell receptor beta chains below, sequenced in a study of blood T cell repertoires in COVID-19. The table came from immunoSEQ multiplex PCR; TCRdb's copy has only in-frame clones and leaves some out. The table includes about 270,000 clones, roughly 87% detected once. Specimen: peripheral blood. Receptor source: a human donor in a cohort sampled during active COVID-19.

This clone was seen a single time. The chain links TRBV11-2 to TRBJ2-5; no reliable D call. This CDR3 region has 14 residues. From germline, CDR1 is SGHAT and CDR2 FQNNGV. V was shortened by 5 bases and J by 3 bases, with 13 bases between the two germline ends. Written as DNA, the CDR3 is TGTGCCAGCAGCCTCTCAGGTGGAAAAGAGACCCAGTACTTC. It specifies CASSLSGGKETQYF.

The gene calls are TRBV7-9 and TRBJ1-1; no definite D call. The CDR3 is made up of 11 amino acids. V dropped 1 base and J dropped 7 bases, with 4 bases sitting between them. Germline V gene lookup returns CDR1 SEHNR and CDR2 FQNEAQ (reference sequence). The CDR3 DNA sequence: TGTGCCAGCAGCTTAGTCGGTGAAGCTTTCTTT. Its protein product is CASSLVGEAFF.

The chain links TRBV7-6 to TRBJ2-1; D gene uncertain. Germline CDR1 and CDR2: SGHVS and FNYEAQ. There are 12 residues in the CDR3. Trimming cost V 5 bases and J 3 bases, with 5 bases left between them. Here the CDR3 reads CASSLVYNEQFF. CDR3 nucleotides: TGTGCCAGCAGCCTCGTCTACAATGAGCAGTTCTTC.

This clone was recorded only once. The CDR3 sequence is CASSIRANRADTEAFF. The CDR3, as DNA: TGTGCCAGTAGTATAAGGGCTAACAGGGCGGACACTGAAGCTTTCTTT. V usage is TRBV19 and J usage is TRBJ1-1, with a weak D call TRBD1 (6 bases). This CDR3 spans 16 amino acids. Germline loops: CDR1 LNHDA, CDR2 SQIVND (reference sequence). The V end lost 2 bases, the J end lost 3 bases, and 16 bases lay between the germline ends.

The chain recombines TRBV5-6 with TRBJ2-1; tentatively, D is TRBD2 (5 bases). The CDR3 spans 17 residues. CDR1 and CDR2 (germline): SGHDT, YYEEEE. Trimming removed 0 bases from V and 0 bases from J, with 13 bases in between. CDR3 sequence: CASSLAKSGYSYNEQFF. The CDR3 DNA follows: TGTGCCAGCAGCTTGGCCAAATCGGGGTACTCCTACAATGAGCAGTTCTTC.

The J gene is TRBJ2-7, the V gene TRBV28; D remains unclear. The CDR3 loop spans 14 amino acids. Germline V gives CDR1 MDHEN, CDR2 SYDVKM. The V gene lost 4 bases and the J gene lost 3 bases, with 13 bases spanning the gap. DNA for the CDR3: TGTGCCAGCAGTTACTCTTTAGCCGTCTACGAGCAGTACTTC. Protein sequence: CASSYSLAVYEQYF.

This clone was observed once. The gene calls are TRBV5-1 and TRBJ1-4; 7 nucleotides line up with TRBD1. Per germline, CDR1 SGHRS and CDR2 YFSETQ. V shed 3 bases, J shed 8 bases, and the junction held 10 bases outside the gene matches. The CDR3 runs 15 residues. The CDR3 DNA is TGCGCCAGCAGCTCCTCCGGGACAGAAGAAGAAAAACTGTTTTTT. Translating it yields CASSSSGTEEEKLFF. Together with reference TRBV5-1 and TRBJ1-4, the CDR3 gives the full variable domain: KAGVTQTPRYLIKTRGQQVTLSCSPISGHRSVSWYQQTPGQGLQFLFEYFSETQRNKGNFPGRFSGRQFSNSRSEMNVSTLELGDSALYLCASSSSGTEEEKLFFGSGTQLSVL.

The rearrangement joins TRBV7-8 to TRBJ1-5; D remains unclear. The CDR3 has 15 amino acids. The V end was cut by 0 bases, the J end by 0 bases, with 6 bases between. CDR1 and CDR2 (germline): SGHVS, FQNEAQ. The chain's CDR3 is CASSLAINSNQPQHF. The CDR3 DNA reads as TGTGCCAGCAGCTTAGCAATTAATAGCAATCAGCCCCAGCATTTT.

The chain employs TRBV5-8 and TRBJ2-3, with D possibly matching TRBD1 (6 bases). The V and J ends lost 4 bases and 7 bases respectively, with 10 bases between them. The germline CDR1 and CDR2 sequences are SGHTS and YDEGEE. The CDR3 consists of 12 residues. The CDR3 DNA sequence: TGTGCCAGCAGCCCAGGACAGAATACGCAGTATTTT. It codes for CASSPGQNTQYF.

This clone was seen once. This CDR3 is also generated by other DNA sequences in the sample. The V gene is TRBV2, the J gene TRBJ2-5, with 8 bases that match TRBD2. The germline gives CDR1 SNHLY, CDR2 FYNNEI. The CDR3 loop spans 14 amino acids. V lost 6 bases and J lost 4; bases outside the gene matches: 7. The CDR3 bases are TGTGCCAGCAGGCCTCAGGCGGGAGGAGAGACCCAGTACTTC. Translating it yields CASRPQAGGETQYF.

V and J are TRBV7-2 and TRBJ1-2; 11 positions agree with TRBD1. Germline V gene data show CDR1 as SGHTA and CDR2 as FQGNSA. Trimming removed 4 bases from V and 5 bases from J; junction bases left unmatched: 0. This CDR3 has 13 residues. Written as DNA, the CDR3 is TGTGCCAGCAGCTGGGACAGGGGGTATGGCTACACCTTC. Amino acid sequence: CASSWDRGYGYTF.

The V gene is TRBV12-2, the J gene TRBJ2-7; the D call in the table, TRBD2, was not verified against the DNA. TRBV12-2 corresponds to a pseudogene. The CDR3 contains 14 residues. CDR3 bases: TGTGCAAGTCGGGTACTACAAATTGCCTACGAGCAGTACTTC. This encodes CASRVLQIAYEQYF.

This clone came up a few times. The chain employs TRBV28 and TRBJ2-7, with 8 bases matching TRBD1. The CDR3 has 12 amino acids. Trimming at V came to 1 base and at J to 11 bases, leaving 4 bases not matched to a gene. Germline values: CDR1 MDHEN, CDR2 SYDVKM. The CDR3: CASSLLDREEYF. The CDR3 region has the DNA TGTGCCAGCAGTTTATTGGACAGGGAGGAGTACTTC.

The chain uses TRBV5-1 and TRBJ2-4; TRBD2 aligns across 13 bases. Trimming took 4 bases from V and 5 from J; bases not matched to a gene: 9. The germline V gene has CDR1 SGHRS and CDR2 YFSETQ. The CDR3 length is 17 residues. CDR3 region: CASSPGLAGVGENIQYF. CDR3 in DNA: TGCGCCAGCAGCCCCGGACTAGCGGGAGTCGGCGAAAACATTCAGTACTTC.

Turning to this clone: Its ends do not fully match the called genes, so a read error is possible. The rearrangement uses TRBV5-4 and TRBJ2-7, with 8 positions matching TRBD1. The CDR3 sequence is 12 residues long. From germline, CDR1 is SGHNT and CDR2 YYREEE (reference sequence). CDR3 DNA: TGTGCCAGCACCCTAGACTTCGGACAGGGCCACTTC. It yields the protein CASTLDFGQGHF.